This passage covers 22 T cell receptor beta chains from one sample sequenced in a study of blood T cells in healthy people across ages. The use of a sample-barcoded 5' primer and a J-beta primer mix characterized a second PCR of about 7 to 12 cycles. TCRdb passed the 5' RACE reads through MiXCR, listing each CDR3 protein once. The sample lists approximately 1,100,000 distinct CDR3 sequences; under 55% were seen once. Sequenced: blood. These receptors all come from a woman aged 55-70 years in good health.

The chain is built from TRBV5-6 and TRBJ2-6; the D is unclear. The germline gives CDR1 SGHDT, CDR2 YYEEEE. The CDR3 loop spans 13 amino acids. The V end was cut by 6 bases, the J end by 5 bases, with 9 bases between. The chain's CDR3 is CASTPQRANVLTF. As DNA, the CDR3 is TGTGCCAGCACGCCCCAGAGGGCCAACGTCCTGACTTTC.

This clonotype was recorded only once. At one end, the junction sequence differs from germline, possibly due to a read error. The CDR3 region is CASSYTDQAVDRVKNSPPHF. The CDR3, as DNA: TGTGCCAGCAGTTACACCGATCAGGCGGTTGACAGGGTTAAGAATTCACCCCCCCACTTT. The rearrangement links TRBV6-5 to TRBJ1-6; TRBD1 agrees at 7 bases. Per germline, CDR1 MNHEY and CDR2 SVGAGI. The CDR3 has 20 amino acids.

This chain joins TRBV25-1 and TRBJ2-5; unclear D gene. Germline V gene sequence: CDR1 MGHDK, CDR2 SYGVNS. Between the trimmed V and J ends, which lost 4 bases and 0 bases, there was a span of 12 bases. The CDR3 has 15 residues. Here the CDR3 DNA reads TGTGCCAGCAGTGCAGCACCCCCGGACCAAGAGACCCAGTACTTC. Amino acids: CASSAAPPDQETQYF.

V is TRBV10-3 and J is TRBJ2-5; possibly TRBD1 for D (6 bases). Trimming removed 0 bases at V and 0 bases at J, with 8 bases between. CDR1 is ENHRY and CDR2 is SYGVKD in the germline V gene. This CDR3 has 15 amino acids. CDR3 nucleotides: TGTGCCATCAGTGAGTCGGGACACTACCAAGAGACCCAGTACTTC. Translation: CAISESGHYQETQYF.

This rearrangement joins TRBV27 to TRBJ2-1; D might be TRBD2 (7 bases). In germline, CDR1 is MNHEY, CDR2 SMNVEV (reference sequence). CDR3 length equals 20 residues. Trimming removed 3 bases from V and 0 bases from J, with 24 bases in between. The CDR3 bases are TGTGCCAGCAGTTTCCGAACAGGGTATGGGGGGGGGAGCTCCTACAATGAGCAGTTCTTC. This encodes CASSFRTGYGGGSSYNEQFF.

This clonotype was counted a few times. The V call is TRBV20-1, the J call TRBJ2-1; TRBD1 is a possible D gene (5 bases). V lost 1 base, J lost 10 bases, and 20 bases lay in between. Germline values: CDR1 DFQATT, CDR2 SNEGSKA (reference sequence). The CDR3 is 15 residues long. The CDR3 sequence is CSARVSATWSGEQFF. CDR3 nucleotides: TGCAGTGCTAGAGTCTCAGCTACATGGTCAGGGGAGCAGTTCTTC.

The CDR3 DNA is TGTGCCAGCAGGGGCGAATATCGGACGGGCCGAGAGCAGTACTTC. It translates to CASRGEYRTGREQYF. The chain has TRBV11-2 and TRBJ2-5; unclear D gene. Germline CDR1 reads SGHAT; CDR2 reads FQNNGV. Trimming removed 6 bases from V and 11 bases from J, with 25 bases in between. This CDR3 is 15 amino acids long.

The rearrangement joins TRBV9 to TRBJ1-6; 7 bases match TRBD1. The CDR3 is made up of 15 amino acids. V trimming: 4 bases; J trimming: 3 bases; junction bases outside the gene matches: 4. Germline assignment: CDR1 SGDLS and CDR2 YYNGEE. This CDR3 reads CASSPRDSYNSPLHF. The CDR3 DNA is TGTGCCAGCAGCCCCCGGGACAGCTATAATTCACCCCTCCACTTT.

This rearrangement joins TRBV12-3 or TRBV12-4 to TRBJ2-1; D perhaps matches TRBD2 (5 bases). Trimming cost V 0 bases and J 10 bases, with 13 bases left between them. The CDR3 runs 14 residues. The CDR3 nucleotides read TGTGCCAGCAGTTTAGCGTGGCGGGTAGAGGAGCAGTTCTTC. The encoded protein is CASSLAWRVEEQFF.

The chain couples TRBV15 to TRBJ2-7; D is uncertain. The germline CDR1 and CDR2 sequences are LNHNV and YYDKDF (reference sequence). The CDR3 is made up of 13 amino acids. Trimming left V 1 base short and J 6 bases short, with 10 bases between. CDR3 residues: CATSRGTQVEQYF. The CDR3 DNA reads as TGTGCCACCAGCAGAGGGACGCAAGTCGAGCAGTACTTC. The full variable domain, rest sourced from reference TRBV15 and TRBJ2-7, is DAMVIQNPRYQVTQFGKPVTLSCSQTLNHNVMYWYQQKSSQAPKLLFHYYDKDFNNEADTPDNFQSRRPNTSFCFLDIRSPGLGDTAMYLCATSRGTQVEQYFGPGTRLTVT.

J is TRBJ2-1 and V is TRBV7-9; 9 bases fit TRBD2. The CDR3 loop spans 18 amino acids. From germline, CDR1 is SEHNR and CDR2 FQNEAQ (reference sequence). J lost 0 bases, V lost 5 bases, and 11 bases had no gene match. This CDR3 is CASSPVGSGRSSYNEQFF. DNA for the CDR3: TGTGCCAGCAGCCCGGTGGGAAGCGGGAGGAGCTCCTACAATGAGCAGTTCTTC.

This clonotype was seen only a few times. The genes are TRBV10-3 and TRBJ2-7, with D maybe TRBD1 (5 bases). Germline V CDR1 and CDR2: ENHRY, SYGVKD. The germline V and J ends were trimmed by 10 bases and 2 bases, with 9 bases remaining between them. This CDR3 has 11 amino acids. Here the CDR3 DNA reads TGTGCCACCCAGGGTCCCTACGAGCAGTACTTC. Encoded protein: CATQGPYEQYF.

The genes are TRBV5-1 and TRBJ2-1, with D tentatively TRBD1 or TRBD2 (6 bases each). Germline CDR1 reads SGHRS; CDR2 reads YFSETQ. Trimming cost V 1 base and J 9 bases, with 14 bases left between them. The length of the CDR3 is 14 residues. CDR3 in amino acids: CASSLTRGGGEQFF. The CDR3 nucleotides are TGCGCCAGCAGCTTGACTCGTGGAGGGGGTGAGCAGTTCTTC. The full variable domain, in which reference TRBV5-1 and TRBJ2-1 provide the parts outside the CDR3, is KAGVTQTPRYLIKTRGQQVTLSCSPISGHRSVSWYQQTPGQGLQFLFEYFSETQRNKGNFPGRFSGRQFSNSRSEMNVSTLELGDSALYLCASSLTRGGGEQFFGPGTRLTVL.

This clonotype appeared a few times. The rearrangement uses TRBV6-6 and TRBJ2-5; TRBD2 aligns across 8 bases. V lost 11 bases to trimming and J lost 7 bases; unmatched junction nucleotides: 9. This CDR3 contains 12 residues. CDR1 and CDR2 (germline): MNHNY, SVGAGI (reference sequence). CDR3 residues: CASRGGSGTQYF. DNA for the CDR3: TGTGCCTCACGGGGGGGTTCGGGGACCCAGTACTTC.

This sequence joins TRBV6-5 and TRBJ2-7; unclear D gene. The CDR3 contains 13 residues. Germline loops: CDR1 MNHEY, CDR2 SVGAGI. V was clipped by 4 bases and J by 5 bases, with 12 bases between them. CDR3 nucleotide sequence: TGTGCCAGCAGTTCCCTTAGAACCCACGAGCAGTACTTC. Protein sequence: CASSSLRTHEQYF.

This clonotype was observed a few times. The CDR3 loop reads CASLSSPRDGYTF. The CDR3 DNA reads TGTGCCAGCCTGTCTTCCCCCAGGGATGGCTACACCTTC. V is TRBV28 and J is TRBJ1-2, with TRBD1 as a possible D gene (5 bases). CDR3 length equals 13 residues. The ends were cut back, 8 bases at V and 6 bases at J, with 16 bases in the middle. Germline V gene data show CDR1 as MDHEN and CDR2 as SYDVKM.

This clonotype was recorded a few times. J is TRBJ2-3 and V is TRBV29-1; 10 nucleotides align to TRBD2. CDR3 length equals 13 residues. Losses at the gene ends were 8 bases for V and 4 bases for J; bases not matched to a gene: 6. Germline V gene data show CDR1 as SQVTM and CDR2 as ANQGSEA. The CDR3 DNA follows: TGCAGCCTCACTAGCGGGAAGGCAGATACGCAGTATTTT. Protein sequence: CSLTSGKADTQYF.

This chain uses TRBV7-9 with TRBJ2-5; tentative D call: TRBD1 (6 bases). The CDR3 covers 15 residues. V was shortened by 3 bases and J by 11 bases, with 22 bases between the two germline ends. Germline values: CDR1 SEHNR, CDR2 FQNEAQ (reference sequence). CDR3 DNA sequence: TGTGCCAGCAGCTTGTCGACAGGACGTGGTGGTGAGCAGTACTTC. As protein: CASSLSTGRGGEQYF.

The rearrangement joins TRBV28 to TRBJ2-7, with 8 bases fitting TRBD2. The CDR3 contains 17 residues. Germline CDR1 MDHEN, CDR2 SYDVKM. With 3 bases clipped from V and 2 bases from J, the junction kept 12 bases outside the gene matches. The CDR3 sequence is CASSFPGLAGTTYEQYF. CDR3 sequence (DNA): TGTGCCAGCAGTTTCCCGGGTTTAGCGGGAACAACCTACGAGCAGTACTTC.

Written as DNA, the CDR3 is TGTGCCTCCTACCTGGGGGGGGACGAGCAGTACTTC. This codes for CASYLGGDEQYF. V is TRBV30 and J is TRBJ2-5; TRBD2 matches at 7 bases. The DNA matches TRBJ2-7 better at its end, which makes the J call doubtful. Germline V CDR1 and CDR2: GTSNPN, SVGIG (reference sequence). The CDR3 runs 12 residues.

This clonotype was seen only a few times. This sequence may be a read error, since a much larger clone differs from it by one base. This sequence joins TRBV9 and TRBJ2-3, with D hard to call. V lost 0 bases to trimming and J lost 2 bases, with 4 bases between them. The V gene's germline CDR1 is SGDLS and CDR2 YYNGEE. The CDR3 is made up of 13 amino acids. The CDR3: CASSVEVTDTQYF. Written as DNA, the CDR3 is TGTGCCAGCAGCGTAGAGGTCACAGATACGCAGTATTTT.

This clonotype has only one observation. The chain employs TRBV6-1 and TRBJ2-7, with a tentative D call TRBD2 (8 bases). Germline-derived CDR1 and CDR2 are MNHNS and SASEGT. The CDR3 is 16 residues long. Deletions cut 6 bases from V and 3 bases from J, with 21 bases between. CDR3 bases: TGTGCCAGCAGGGGAAGGGGGCAGCGGGAGAGCTACGAGCAGTACTTC. Translating gives CASRGRGQRESYEQYF.